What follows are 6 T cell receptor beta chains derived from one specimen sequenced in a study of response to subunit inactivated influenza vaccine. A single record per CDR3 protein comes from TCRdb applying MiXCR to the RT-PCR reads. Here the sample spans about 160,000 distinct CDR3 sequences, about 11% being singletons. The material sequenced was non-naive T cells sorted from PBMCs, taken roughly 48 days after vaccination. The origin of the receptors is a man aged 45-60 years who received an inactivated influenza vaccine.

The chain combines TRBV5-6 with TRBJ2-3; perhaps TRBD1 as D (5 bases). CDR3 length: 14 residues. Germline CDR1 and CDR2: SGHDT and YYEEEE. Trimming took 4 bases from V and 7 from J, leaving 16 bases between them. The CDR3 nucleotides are TGTGCCAGCAGCAACCAACACCAGGGAAATACGCAGTATTTT. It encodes CASSNQHQGNTQYF.

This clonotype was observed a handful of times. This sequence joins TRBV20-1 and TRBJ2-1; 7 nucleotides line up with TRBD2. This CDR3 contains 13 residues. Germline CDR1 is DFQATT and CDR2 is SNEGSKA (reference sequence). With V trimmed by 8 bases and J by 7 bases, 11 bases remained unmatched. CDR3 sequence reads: CSLEELAFNEQFF. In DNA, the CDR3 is TGCAGTTTAGAAGAACTAGCGTTTAATGAGCAGTTCTTC.

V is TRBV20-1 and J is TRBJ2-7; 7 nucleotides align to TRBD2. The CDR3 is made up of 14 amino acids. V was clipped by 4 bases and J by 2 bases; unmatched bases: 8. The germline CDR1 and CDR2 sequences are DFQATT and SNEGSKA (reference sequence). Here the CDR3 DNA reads TGCAGTGCTACCCTTGGGGAGGGAGCCTACGAGCAGTACTTC. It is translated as CSATLGEGAYEQYF.

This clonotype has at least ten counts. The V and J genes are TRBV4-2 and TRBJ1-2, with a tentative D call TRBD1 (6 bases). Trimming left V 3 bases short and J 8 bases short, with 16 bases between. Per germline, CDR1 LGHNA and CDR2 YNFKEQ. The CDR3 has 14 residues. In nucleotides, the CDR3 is TGTGCCAGCAGCCACGAACAACAGGGCCCGGGCTACACCTTC. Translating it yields CASSHEQQGPGYTF.

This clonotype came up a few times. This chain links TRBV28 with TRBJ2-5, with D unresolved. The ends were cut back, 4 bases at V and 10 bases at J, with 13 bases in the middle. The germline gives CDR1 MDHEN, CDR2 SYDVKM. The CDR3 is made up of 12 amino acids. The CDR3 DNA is TGTGCCAGCAGTTCCGGGTCCCTCAACCAGTACTTC. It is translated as CASSSGSLNQYF. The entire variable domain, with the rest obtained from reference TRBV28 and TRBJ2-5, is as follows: DVKVTQSSRYLVKRTGEKVFLECVQDMDHENMFWYRQDPGLGLRLIYFSYDVKMKEKGDIPEGYSVSREKKERFSLILESASTNQTSMYLCASSSGSLNQYFGPGTRLLVL.

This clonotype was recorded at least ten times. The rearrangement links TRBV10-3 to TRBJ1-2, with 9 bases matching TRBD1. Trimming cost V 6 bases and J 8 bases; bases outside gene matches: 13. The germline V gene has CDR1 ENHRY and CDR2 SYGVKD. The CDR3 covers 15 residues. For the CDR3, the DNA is TGTGCCATCAGCGCCGGGAGACAGGGGGACGTCGGCTACACCTTC. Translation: CAISAGRQGDVGYTF.